This passage covers 2 T cell receptor beta chains from one sample sequenced in a study of CD8+ T cells in alopecia areata (dated by TCRdb to 2017 to 2018). The method was the immunoSEQ multiplex PCR assay. RNA was extracted from all samples and reverse transcribed into cDNA, which served as template for TCR sequencing. As stored in TCRdb, this immuneACCESS dataset retains in-frame rearrangements with V and J assigned. A fraction of the clones does not appear; measured against another copy, unresolved V genes explain less than half of the discrepancy, and the remainder lacks a known reason. This sample lists 150,000 or so clones; 45% to 60% were detected once. The ten largest clones represent around 6.8% of the sample. Sequencing used CD4+ T cells sorted from blood. All receptors derive from a human donor with alopecia areata.

This clone was detected once. V usage is TRBV29-1 and J usage is TRBJ2-3; 9 bases are shared with TRBD1. The CDR3 consists of 13 residues. V lost 7 bases, J lost 4 bases, and 6 bases stayed unmatched. From germline, CDR1 is SQVTM and CDR2 ANQGSEA. Here the CDR3 reads CSGGQGQADTQYF. DNA for the CDR3: TGCAGCGGGGGACAGGGACAGGCAGATACGCAGTATTTT.

This clone was picked up a small number of times. The rearrangement uses TRBV29-1 and TRBJ1-5; 8 bases match TRBD1. The trim removed 4 bases at V and 3 bases at J, leaving 2 bases unmatched. CDR3 size: 13 residues. Per the germline V gene, CDR1 is SQVTM and CDR2 is ANQGSEA. CDR3 loop: CSVGGQDNQPQHF. As DNA, the CDR3 is TGCAGCGTTGGGGGACAGGACAATCAGCCCCAGCATTTT.